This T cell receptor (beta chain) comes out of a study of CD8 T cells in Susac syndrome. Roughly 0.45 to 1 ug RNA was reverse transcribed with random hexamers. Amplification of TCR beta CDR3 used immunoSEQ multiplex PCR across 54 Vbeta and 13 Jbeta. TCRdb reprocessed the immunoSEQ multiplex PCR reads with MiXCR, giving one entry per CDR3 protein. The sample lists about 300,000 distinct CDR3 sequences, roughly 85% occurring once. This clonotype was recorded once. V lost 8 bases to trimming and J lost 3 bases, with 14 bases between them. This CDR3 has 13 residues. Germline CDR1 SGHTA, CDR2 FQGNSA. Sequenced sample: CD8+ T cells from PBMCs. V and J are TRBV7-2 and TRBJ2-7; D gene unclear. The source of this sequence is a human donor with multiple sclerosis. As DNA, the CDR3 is TGTGCCAGCGGCCGACACGTGAACTACGAGCAGTACTTC. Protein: CASGRHVNYEQYF.